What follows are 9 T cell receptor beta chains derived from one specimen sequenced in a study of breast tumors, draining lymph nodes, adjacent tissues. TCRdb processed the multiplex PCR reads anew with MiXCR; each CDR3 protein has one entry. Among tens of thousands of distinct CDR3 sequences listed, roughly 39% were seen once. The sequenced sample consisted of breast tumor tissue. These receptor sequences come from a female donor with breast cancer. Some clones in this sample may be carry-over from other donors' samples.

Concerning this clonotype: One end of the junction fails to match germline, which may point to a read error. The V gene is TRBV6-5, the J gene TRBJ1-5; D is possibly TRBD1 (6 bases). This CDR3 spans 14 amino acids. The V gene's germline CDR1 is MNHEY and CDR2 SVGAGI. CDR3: CASSEGGNNQPQHF. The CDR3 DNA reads TGCGCCAGCAGTGAGGGGGGAAACAATCAGCCCCAGCATTTT.

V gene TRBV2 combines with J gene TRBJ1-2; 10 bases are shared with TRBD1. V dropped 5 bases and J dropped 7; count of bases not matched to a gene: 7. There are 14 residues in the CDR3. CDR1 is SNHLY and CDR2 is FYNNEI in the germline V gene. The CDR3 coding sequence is TGTGCCAGCAGTCCGGGACAGGGGATTGGTGGCTACACCTTC. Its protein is CASSPGQGIGGYTF.

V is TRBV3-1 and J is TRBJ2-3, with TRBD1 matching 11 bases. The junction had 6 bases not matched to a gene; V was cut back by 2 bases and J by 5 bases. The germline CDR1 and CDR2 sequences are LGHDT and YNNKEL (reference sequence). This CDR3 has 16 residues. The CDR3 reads CASSQPGQGVRDTQYF. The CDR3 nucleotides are TGTGCCAGCAGCCAACCGGGACAGGGGGTGAGAGATACGCAGTATTTT.

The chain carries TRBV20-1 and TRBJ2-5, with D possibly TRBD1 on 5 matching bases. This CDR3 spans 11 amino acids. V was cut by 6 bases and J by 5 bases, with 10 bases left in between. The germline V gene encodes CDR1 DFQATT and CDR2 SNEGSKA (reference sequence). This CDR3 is CSATKGETQYF. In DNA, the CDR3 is TGCAGTGCCACCAAGGGGGAGACCCAGTACTTC.

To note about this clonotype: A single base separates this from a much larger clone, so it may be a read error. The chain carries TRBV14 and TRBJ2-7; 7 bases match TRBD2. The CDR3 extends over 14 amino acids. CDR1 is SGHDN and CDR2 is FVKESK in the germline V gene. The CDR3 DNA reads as TGTGCCAGCGGACCTAGCGGTCAGACCTACGAGCAGTCCTTC. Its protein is CASGPSGQTYEQSF.

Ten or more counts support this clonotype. The CDR3 loop is CATKGEVLTDTQYF. Written as DNA, the CDR3 is TGTGCCACCAAGGGGGAGGTCCTAACAGATACGCAGTATTTT. This sequence joins TRBV19 and TRBJ2-3; D is possibly TRBD1 or TRBD2 (6 bases each). Germline CDR1 and CDR2: LNHDA and SQIVND (reference sequence). The CDR3 sequence is 14 residues long. The germline V and J ends were trimmed by 10 bases and 3 bases, with 17 bases remaining between them.

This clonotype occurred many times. The CDR3 DNA reads TGTGCCAGCCTCCTCCGGGACAGGGAAAAACTGTTTTTT. Translated, it gives CASLLRDREKLFF. This sequence joins TRBV28 and TRBJ1-4; TRBD1 matches 8 bases. The germline V gene has CDR1 MDHEN and CDR2 SYDVKM. Losses at the gene ends were 8 bases for V and 8 bases for J; bases not matched to a gene: 7. The CDR3 is 13 residues long. The full variable domain, with the rest looked up from reference TRBV28 and TRBJ1-4, is DVKVTQSSRYLVKRTGEKVFLECVQDMDHENMFWYRQDPGLGLRLIYFSYDVKMKEKGDIPEGYSVSREKKERFSLILESASTNQTSMYLCASLLRDREKLFFGSGTQLSVL.

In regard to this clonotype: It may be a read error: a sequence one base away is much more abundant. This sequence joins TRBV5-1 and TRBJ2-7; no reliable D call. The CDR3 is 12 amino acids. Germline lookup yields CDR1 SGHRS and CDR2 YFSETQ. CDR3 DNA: TGCGCCAGCAGCTTCTTGGGCCTCGAGCACTACTTC. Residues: CASSFLGLEHYF.

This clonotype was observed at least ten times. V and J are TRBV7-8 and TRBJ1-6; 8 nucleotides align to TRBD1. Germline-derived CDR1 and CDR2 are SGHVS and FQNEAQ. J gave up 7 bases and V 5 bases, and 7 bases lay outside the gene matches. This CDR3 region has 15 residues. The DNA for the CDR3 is TGTGCCAGCAGCCGAACCCGACAGGGGAATTCACCCCTCCACTTT. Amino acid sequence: CASSRTRQGNSPLHF.